This entry lists 32 T cell receptor beta chains sequenced from one sample in a study of cytomegalovirus exposure and HLA in healthy donors. With 60 Vbeta and 13 Jbeta primers, the PCR was carried out. Produced via immunoSEQ multiplex PCR; TCRdb's table is partial and in-frame only. The sample gives approximately 110,000 clones, 67% of which show up once; 7.5% to 9% is in the top ten. The sample was PBMCs. The source of these receptors is a man between 18 and 29 years old in good health and CMV-seropositive.

This clone was detected only once. Mismatch with germline at one junction end may stem from a read error. The chain has TRBV7-3 and TRBJ1-1; D call uncertain. The CDR3 is 13 amino acids. Germline-derived CDR1 and CDR2 are SGHTA and FQGTGA. The CDR3 here is CASSLTRSQEAFF. CDR3 coding DNA: TGTGCCAGCAGCCTAACTCGGAGTCAAGAAGCTTTCTTT.

J is TRBJ2-5 and V is TRBV7-9; TRBD1 aligns across 9 bases. The germline gives CDR1 SEHNR, CDR2 FQNEAQ (reference sequence). The CDR3 has 14 residues. The trim removed 5 bases at V and 5 bases at J, leaving 6 bases unmatched. CDR3 protein: CASSLAGTGETQYF. In nucleotides, the CDR3 is TGTGCCAGCAGCCTCGCCGGGACAGGGGAGACCCAGTACTTC.

This clone was recorded a few times. The chain links TRBV19 to TRBJ2-1; D is possibly TRBD2 (5 bases). Trimming cost V 8 bases and J 4 bases, with 15 bases left between them. This CDR3 spans 14 amino acids. In germline, CDR1 is LNHDA, CDR2 SQIVND (reference sequence). This CDR3 is CASSLVGGYNEQFF. The CDR3 nucleotides read TGTGCCAGTTCCCTGGTTGGCGGGTACAATGAGCAGTTCTTC.

The chain combines TRBV7-9 with TRBJ2-7; D is undetermined. The ends were cut back, 2 bases at V and 3 bases at J, with 5 bases in the middle. Germline V gives CDR1 SEHNR, CDR2 FQNEAQ (reference sequence). There are 12 residues in the CDR3. CDR3 sequence: CASSLRDYEQYV. The CDR3, as DNA: TGTGCCAGCAGCTTAAGGGACTACGAGCAGTACGTC.

This chain links TRBV25-1 with TRBJ2-5; D is perhaps TRBD1 (5 bases). The germline V and J ends were trimmed by 3 bases and 5 bases, with 7 bases remaining between them. CDR3 length: 12 amino acids. Germline CDR1 and CDR2: MGHDK and SYGVNS. CDR3 DNA: TGTGCCAGCAGTGACAGGGTTGAGACCCAGTACTTC. Its translation: CASSDRVETQYF. The full variable domain, rest sourced from reference TRBV25-1 and TRBJ2-5, is EADIYQTPRYLVIGTGKKITLECSQTMGHDKMYWYQQDPGMELHLIHYSYGVNSTEKGDLSSESTVSRIRTEHFPLTLESARPSHTSQYLCASSDRVETQYFGPGTRLLVL.

This clone turned up a few times. CDR3 protein: CASSLGIGGLGVGAPQHF. The CDR3 DNA reads as TGTGCCAGCAGCTTGGGAATTGGAGGGTTGGGGGTAGGGGCGCCCCAGCATTTT. The chain has TRBV5-6 and TRBJ1-5; maybe TRBD1 (5 bases). V was shortened by 0 bases and J by 9 bases, with 25 bases between the two germline ends. The CDR3 has 18 amino acids. The germline V gene encodes CDR1 SGHDT and CDR2 YYEEEE.

This clone was counted a single time. The chain uses TRBV7-9 and TRBJ2-6; D uncertain. Germline lookup yields CDR1 SEHNR and CDR2 FQNEAQ (reference sequence). With 4 bases removed from V and 0 bases from J, the gap between germline ends came to 16 bases. The CDR3 contains 18 residues. CDR3 nucleotides: TGTGCCAGCAGCTCCCCCACGCTCCTTAGCTCTGGGGCCAACGTCCTGACTTTC. It is translated as CASSSPTLLSSGANVLTF. The complete variable domain, with remaining parts taken from reference TRBV7-9 and TRBJ2-6, reads DTGVSQNPRHKITKRGQNVTFRCDPISEHNRLYWYRQTLGQGPEFLTYFQNEAQLEKSRLLSDRFSAERPKGSFSTLEIQRTEQGDSAMYLCASSSPTLLSSGANVLTFGAGSRLTVL.

This sequence joins TRBV27 and TRBJ2-5; D is perhaps TRBD1 (6 bases). CDR3 length: 13 amino acids. V gave up 1 base and J gave up 11 bases, with 14 bases separating them. Germline values: CDR1 MNHEY, CDR2 SMNVEV (reference sequence). The CDR3: CASSLYFSDSQYF. The DNA for the CDR3 is TGTGCCAGCAGTTTATATTTTTCGGACAGTCAGTACTTC.

V gene TRBV10-1 combines with J gene TRBJ2-3; weak D call: TRBD2 (5 bases). V was clipped by 8 bases and J by 4 bases, with 16 bases between them. The germline V gene encodes CDR1 WNHNN and CDR2 SYGVQD (reference sequence). The CDR3 sequence is 14 residues long. The CDR3 bases are TGCGCCAGCTCTGCCCGTCGGGGATCAGATACGCAGTATTTT. Protein: CASSARRGSDTQYF.

J is TRBJ1-5 and V is TRBV15; possibly TRBD1 for D (6 bases). The CDR3 runs 19 residues. Germline values: CDR1 LNHNV, CDR2 YYDKDF (reference sequence). With 2 bases removed from V and 5 bases from J, the gap between germline ends came to 25 bases. This CDR3 is CATSRSIASGFKGDQPQHF. DNA of the CDR3: TGTGCCACCAGCAGATCCATCGCCTCCGGTTTCAAGGGGGATCAGCCCCAGCATTTT.

The genes are TRBV5-6 and TRBJ2-3; 8 bases fit TRBD1. This CDR3 has 15 amino acids. V shed 6 bases and J 4 bases; nucleotides not matched to a gene: 10. Germline V gene lookup returns CDR1 SGHDT and CDR2 YYEEEE. The CDR3 sequence is CASTRPRGQPDTQYF. DNA of the CDR3: TGTGCCAGCACCAGGCCCAGGGGGCAGCCAGATACGCAGTATTTT. The full variable domain, in which reference TRBV5-6 and TRBJ2-3 provide the parts outside the CDR3, is DAGVTQSPTHLIKTRGQQVTLRCSPKSGHDTVSWYQQALGQGPQFIFQYYEEEERQRGNFPDRFSGHQFPNYSSELNVNALLLGDSALYLCASTRPRGQPDTQYFGPGTRLTVL.

This chain uses TRBV28 with TRBJ1-2, with D possibly matching TRBD1 (5 bases). The CDR3 spans 17 residues. Germline loops: CDR1 MDHEN, CDR2 SYDVKM. V gave up 2 bases and J gave up 4 bases, with 20 bases separating them. The CDR3 region has the DNA TGTGCCAGCAGTTTAGCGACTTGGGGGAGGATCATCTATGGCTACACCTTC. Its protein product is CASSLATWGRIIYGYTF.

In its sample, this clone was seen a few times. One end of the junction varies from germline; a read error may be responsible. The chain links TRBV6-1 to TRBJ1-5; TRBD1 is a possible D gene (5 bases). This CDR3 spans 17 amino acids. Germline CDR1 reads MNHNS; CDR2 reads SASEGT. This chain's CDR3 is CASNEGARATGNQPQHF. In DNA form, the CDR3 reads TGTGCCAGCAATGAAGGAGCCAGGGCCACCGGAAATCAGCCCCAGCATTTT.

This CDR3 reads CASSELLAGDTQYF. For the CDR3, the DNA is TGTGCCAGCAGTGAATTGTTAGCCGGAGATACGCAGTATTTT. The chain links TRBV2 to TRBJ2-3, with unresolved D. The V gene's germline CDR1 is SNHLY and CDR2 FYNNEI. CDR3 size: 14 residues. V was pared by 2 bases and J by 5 bases, with 11 bases between.

The chain employs TRBV5-1 and TRBJ1-4, with 9 bases lining up with TRBD1. Germline V CDR1 and CDR2: SGHRS, YFSETQ. Trimming at V came to 6 bases and at J to 6 bases, leaving 6 bases not matched to a gene. The CDR3 runs to 14 residues. The CDR3 loop reads CASNAGTGYEKLFF. Here the CDR3 DNA reads TGCGCCAGCAACGCCGGGACAGGGTATGAAAAACTGTTTTTT.

This sequence joins TRBV2 and TRBJ2-7; the match to TRBD1 covers 7 bases. Germline CDR1 is SNHLY and CDR2 is FYNNEI. The CDR3 is made up of 14 amino acids. V trimming: 8 bases; J trimming: 0 bases; junction bases outside the gene matches: 7. The CDR3, as DNA: TGTGCCAGCGGCCTCAGGGGGTTCTCCTACGAGCAGTACTTC. Translation gives CASGLRGFSYEQYF.

J is TRBJ1-6 and V is TRBV2, with 7 bases lining up with TRBD1. Germline assignment: CDR1 SNHLY and CDR2 FYNNEI. The CDR3 is made up of 13 amino acids. The V and J ends lost 4 bases and 6 bases, in that order; junction bases with no gene match: 0. The chain's CDR3 is CASSGQGNSPLHF. The CDR3 bases are TGTGCCAGCAGTGGACAGGGTAATTCACCCCTCCACTTT.

CDR3 bases: TGTGCCAGCAGCTTTAGCGGGGATGGGGAGACCCAGTACTTC. Residues: CASSFSGDGETQYF. This rearrangement joins TRBV9 to TRBJ2-5, with 8 bases fitting TRBD2. Germline CDR1 SGDLS, CDR2 YYNGEE. The J segment lost 5 bases and the V segment lost 4 bases, leaving 7 bases of the junction unmatched. The CDR3 is 14 residues long.

As concerns this clone: Other DNA sequences in this specimen translate into the identical CDR3. The V and J genes are TRBV10-3 and TRBJ2-5; D perhaps matches TRBD2 (6 bases). The germline V gene has CDR1 ENHRY and CDR2 SYGVKD. This CDR3 comprises 13 residues. V dropped 8 bases and J dropped 2 bases, with 12 bases sitting between them. CDR3: CAIGLAVQETQYF. The CDR3 DNA sequence: TGTGCCATCGGGTTAGCGGTTCAAGAGACCCAGTACTTC.

Concerning this clone itself: Different DNA sequences within this sample yield the same CDR3. The chain employs TRBV6-4 and TRBJ2-3, with TRBD2 matching 12 bases. The CDR3 is 15 residues long. Looked up from germline, CDR1 is MRHNA and CDR2 is SNTAGT. Germline trimming cut 4 bases from V and 6 bases from J; bases unmatched to any gene: 5. This CDR3 reads CASSALAGGLDTQYF. The DNA of the CDR3 is TGTGCCAGCAGTGCACTAGCGGGGGGTCTCGATACGCAGTATTTT.

The chain uses TRBV4-1 and TRBJ2-2; 12 bases map to TRBD1. The germline V gene has CDR1 MGHRA and CDR2 YSYEKL. CDR3 length: 16 residues. V gave up 6 bases and J gave up 4 bases; unmatched junction bases: 6. The CDR3 loop is CASSPGQGAGTGELFF. In DNA form, the CDR3 reads TGCGCCAGCAGTCCGGGACAGGGGGCCGGCACCGGGGAGCTGTTTTTT.

This clone was detected only once. V usage is TRBV5-1 and J usage is TRBJ2-3; D perhaps matches TRBD1 (6 bases). Germline CDR1 is SGHRS and CDR2 is YFSETQ. CDR3 size: 15 residues. Deletions cut 4 bases from V and 2 bases from J, with 14 bases between. CDR3 sequence (DNA): TGCGCCAGCAGCCTTAAGCAGGGGTACACAGATACGCAGTATTTT. Translation gives CASSLKQGYTDTQYF.

The chain couples TRBV27 to TRBJ2-3; 10 nucleotides match TRBD1. CDR3 length: 15 residues. The V gene end was trimmed by 3 bases and the J gene end by 5 bases; junction bases not matched to a gene: 5. Germline V gene data show CDR1 as MNHEY and CDR2 as SMNVEV (reference sequence). CDR3: CASSFDRGPGDTQYF. The CDR3, as DNA: TGTGCCAGCAGTTTCGACAGGGGGCCGGGAGATACGCAGTATTTT.

This chain connects TRBV28 to TRBJ1-2; no clear D. The germline V gene encodes CDR1 MDHEN and CDR2 SYDVKM. V dropped 7 bases and J dropped 3 bases, with 12 bases sitting between them. The CDR3 has 13 amino acids. CDR3 protein: CASKVGRHYGYTF. The CDR3 coding sequence is TGTGCCAGCAAAGTTGGGAGGCACTATGGCTACACCTTC.

The rearrangement joins TRBV5-5 to TRBJ1-2; no clear D gene. CDR1 is SGHKS and CDR2 is YYEKEE in the germline V gene (reference sequence). This CDR3 has 16 amino acids. V shed 0 bases and J shed 3 bases, with 15 bases lying between them. The DNA of the CDR3 is TGTGCCAGCAGCTTGGCCGCTCCCGGCGGCTACTATGGCTACACCTTC. This encodes CASSLAAPGGYYGYTF.

This sequence joins TRBV29-1 and TRBJ2-5, with 7 bases that match TRBD1. The end of the DNA fits TRBJ2-7 better, so the J call may be wrong. The CDR3 runs to 13 residues. Germline values: CDR1 SQVTM, CDR2 ANQGSEA. CDR3: CSVGQADSYEQYF. The CDR3 DNA sequence: TGCAGCGTAGGACAGGCCGACTCCTACGAGCAGTACTTC.

The chain is built from TRBV9 and TRBJ2-1, with a tentative D call TRBD1 (5 bases). Germline V lookup: CDR1 SGDLS, CDR2 YYNGEE. Trimming took off 4 bases at V and 9 bases at J, with 14 bases between the two ends. This CDR3 is 13 amino acids long. The CDR3 DNA reads as TGTGCCAGCAGCTCTACAGGTTATAGTGAGCAGTTCTTC. Translation: CASSSTGYSEQFF.

V usage is TRBV27 and J usage is TRBJ1-2, with 12 bases matching TRBD1. The V gene's germline CDR1 is MNHEY and CDR2 SMNVEV (reference sequence). With V trimmed by 5 bases and J by 3 bases, 13 bases remained unmatched. The CDR3 sequence is 18 residues long. In DNA form, the CDR3 reads TGTGCCAGCAGTGGGCGGGCTTCCGGGACAGGGGGCTACTATGGCTACACCTTC. It specifies CASSGRASGTGGYYGYTF.

This clone has more than one count but fewer than ten. The CDR3 loop is CASSDSRGGAPYEQYF. The CDR3 region has the DNA TGCGCCAGCAGTGATTCCCGGGGCGGGGCCCCCTACGAGCAGTACTTC. The V call is TRBV10-2, the J call TRBJ2-7, with D possibly TRBD2 on 6 matching bases. CDR1 is WSHSY, CDR2 SAAADI, per germline. V lost 3 bases, J lost 2 bases, and 17 bases lay in between. This CDR3 has 16 residues.

This clone was observed a few times. The chain joins TRBV5-4 to TRBJ2-1; 11 positions agree with TRBD2. Germline V gene lookup returns CDR1 SGHNT and CDR2 YYREEE (reference sequence). Trimming removed 0 bases from V and 8 bases from J; junction bases left unmatched: 10. The CDR3 is 17 residues long. The CDR3 DNA sequence: TGTGCCAGCAGCTTGGAATTTGGGGTAGCGGGGGGGGATGAGCAGTTCTTC. Protein product: CASSLEFGVAGGDEQFF.

The rearrangement joins TRBV5-6 to TRBJ2-2, with TRBD1 identical over 8 bases. J was trimmed by 6 bases and V by 5 bases; bases with no gene match: 15. Germline V lookup: CDR1 SGHDT, CDR2 YYEEEE. This CDR3 region has 17 residues. In DNA form, the CDR3 reads TGTGCCAGCAGTGACCCACCACAGGGGGTGGGTGCCGGGGAGCTGTTTTTT. Its translation is CASSDPPQGVGAGELFF.

The V gene is TRBV18, the J gene TRBJ1-1, with TRBD1 identical over 9 bases. This CDR3 contains 16 residues. Looked up from germline, CDR1 is KGHSH and CDR2 is LQKENI. Trimming cost V 5 bases and J 0 bases; bases outside gene matches: 7. The chain's CDR3 is CASSTQTGGMNTEAFF. The DNA of the CDR3 is TGTGCCAGCTCAACCCAGACAGGGGGGATGAACACTGAAGCTTTCTTT.